This TCR beta chain was sequenced in a study of CD8 T cells in Susac syndrome. About the research overall: Clinical remission applied to eight sequenced Susac syndrome patients, and roughly 6 had active disease.

Roughly 0.45 to 1 ug RNA was reverse transcribed with random hexamers. TCRdb itself ran the immunoSEQ multiplex PCR reads through MiXCR, one entry per CDR3 protein. The sample holds some 250,000 distinct CDR3 sequences, about 95% seen once. Trimming removed 0 bases from V and 6 bases from J, with 8 bases in between. Per the germline V gene, CDR1 is LGHNA and CDR2 is YNFKEQ. The CDR3 has 13 residues. The source material was CD4+ T cells from PBMCs. This sequence was found in a human donor with Susac syndrome. The rearrangement joins TRBV4-2 to TRBJ1-2; possible D gene TRBD1, 5 bases. Here the CDR3 DNA reads TGTGCCAGCAGCCAAGAACTAGGGGATGGCTACACCTTC. Translation gives CASSQELGDGYTF.